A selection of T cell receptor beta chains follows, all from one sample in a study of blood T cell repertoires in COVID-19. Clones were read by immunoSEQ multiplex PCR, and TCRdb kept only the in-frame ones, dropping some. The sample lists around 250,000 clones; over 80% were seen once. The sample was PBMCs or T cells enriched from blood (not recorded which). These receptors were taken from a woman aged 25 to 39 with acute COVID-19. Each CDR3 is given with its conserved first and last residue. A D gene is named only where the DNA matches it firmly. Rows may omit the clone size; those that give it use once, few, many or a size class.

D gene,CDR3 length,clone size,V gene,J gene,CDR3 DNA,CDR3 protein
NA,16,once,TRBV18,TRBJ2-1,TGTGCCAGCTCACCACCGACGGGAGTAGGTAAGAATGAGCAGTTCTTC,CASSPPTGVGKNEQFF
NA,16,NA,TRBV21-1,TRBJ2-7,TGTGCCAGCCAATTCCGGTCAGGGACAGCAAGCTACGAGCAGTACTTC,CASQFRSGTASYEQYF
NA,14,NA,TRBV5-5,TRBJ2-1,TGTGCCAGCAGCTTGGGGGGCGGTTACAATGAGCAGTTCTTC,CASSLGGGYNEQFF
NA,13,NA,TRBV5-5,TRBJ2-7,TGTGCCAGCAGCTTGGTGCTGGGAGACGAGCAGTACTTC,CASSLVLGDEQYF
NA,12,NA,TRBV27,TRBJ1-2,TGTGCAACGGTTAGTGGAGTCTATGGCTACACCTTC,CATVSGVYGYTF
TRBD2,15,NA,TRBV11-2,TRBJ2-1,TGTGCCAGCAGCCGTCAGCGGGACTCCTACAATGAGCAGTTCTTC,CASSRQRDSYNEQFF
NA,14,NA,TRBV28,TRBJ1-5,TGTGCCAGCACTTCGAAAAATGGCCGTCAGCCCCAGCATTTT,CASTSKNGRQPQHF
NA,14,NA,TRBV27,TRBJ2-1,TGTGCCAGCAGTTTGACGGGAGATTTCAATGAGCAGTTCTTC,CASSLTGDFNEQFF
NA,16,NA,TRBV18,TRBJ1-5,TGTGCCAGCTCACCAGACGGCGGTTATAGCAATCAGCCCCAGCATTTT,CASSPDGGYSNQPQHF
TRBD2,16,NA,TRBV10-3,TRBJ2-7,TGTGCCATCAGTGAGTCTGGCGGGAGGGCCCGTTGTGAGCAGTACTTC,CAISESGGRARCEQYF
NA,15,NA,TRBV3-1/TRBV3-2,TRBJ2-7,TGTGCCAGCAGCCGGTGGGGGGATAGTTCCTACGAGCAGTACTTC,CASSRWGDSSYEQYF
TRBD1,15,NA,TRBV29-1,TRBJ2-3,TGCAGCGTTCCTCGGGACAGGAGCTCCACAGATACGCAGTATTTT,CSVPRDRSSTDTQYF
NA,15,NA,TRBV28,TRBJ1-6,TGTGCCAGCAGTACCGACAGTTTCTATAATTCACCCCTCCACTTT,CASSTDSFYNSPLHF
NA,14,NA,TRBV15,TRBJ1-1,TGTGCCACCAGCGGACGGGGTGGAGACACTGAAGCTTTCTTT,CATSGRGGDTEAFF
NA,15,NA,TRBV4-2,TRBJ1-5,TGTGCCAGCAGCCCACAGTTTCGGGATAATCAGCCCCAGCATTTT,CASSPQFRDNQPQHF
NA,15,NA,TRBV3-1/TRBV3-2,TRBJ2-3,TGTGCCAGCAGCCTTGGGAGTTCGGGAGCAGATACGCAGTATTTT,CASSLGSSGADTQYF
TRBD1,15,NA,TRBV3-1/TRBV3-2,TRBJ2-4,TGTGCCAGCAGCCATCGGGACAGGGTGTTTGGCATTCAGTACTTC,CASSHRDRVFGIQYF
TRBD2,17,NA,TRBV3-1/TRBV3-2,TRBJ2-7,TGTGCCAGCAGCCAAGGTTCTAGCGGCACCCTTACCTACGAGCAGTACTTC,CASSQGSSGTLTYEQYF
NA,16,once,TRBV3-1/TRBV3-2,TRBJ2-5,TGTGCCAGCAGCCAAGAGCGGAGTGCTGCGGAGGAGACCCAGTACTTC,CASSQERSAAEETQYF
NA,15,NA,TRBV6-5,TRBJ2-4,TGTGCCAGCAACCCGGGGTCAGAAGGAAAAAACATTCAGTACTTC,CASNPGSEGKNIQYF
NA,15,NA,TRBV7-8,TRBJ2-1,TGTGCCAGCACCGCAGAGCCCCGGGGGAACAATGAGCAGTTCTTC,CASTAEPRGNNEQFF
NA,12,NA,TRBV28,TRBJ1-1,TGTGCCAGCAGTCCCGAGGCGGGGGGGCTCCTCTTT,CASSPEAGGLLF
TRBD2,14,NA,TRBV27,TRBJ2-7,TGTGCCAGCAGTCGTTTAACTAGCGGGACGGTGCAGTACTTC,CASSRLTSGTVQYF
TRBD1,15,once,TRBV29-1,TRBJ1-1,TGCAGCGTTGCCTGGGCAGGGGGCCCGAACACTGAAGCTTTCTTT,CSVAWAGGPNTEAFF
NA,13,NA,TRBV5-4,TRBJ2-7,TGTGCCAGCAGCTTAACTGCGGACTACGAGCAGTACTTC,CASSLTADYEQYF
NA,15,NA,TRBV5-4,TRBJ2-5,TGTGCCAGCAGCTCGGGCCGGGACACCCAAGAGACCCAGTACTTC,CASSSGRDTQETQYF
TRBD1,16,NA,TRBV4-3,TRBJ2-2,TGCGCCAGCAGCCAAGCGGGACAGGTGAACACCGGGGAGCTGTTTTTT,CASSQAGQVNTGELFF
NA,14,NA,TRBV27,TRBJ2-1,TGTGCCAGCAGCCGGGAGAATAGGCGCAATGAGCAGTTCTTC,CASSRENRRNEQFF
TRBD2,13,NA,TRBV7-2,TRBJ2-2,TGTGCCAGCCACCGGGGGGGCACCGGGGAGCTGTTTTTT,CASHRGGTGELFF
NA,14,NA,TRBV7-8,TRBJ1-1,TGTGCCAGCAGCTTAGACCCAGGGCGCACTGAAGCTTTCTTT,CASSLDPGRTEAFF
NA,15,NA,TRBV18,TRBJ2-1,TGTGCCAGCTCACCATGGTCTAGCTTAGACAATGAGCAGTTCTTC,CASSPWSSLDNEQFF
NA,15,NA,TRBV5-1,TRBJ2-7,TGCGCCAGCAGCTTGGCCTTGACACCCTCCTACGAGCAGTACTTC,CASSLALTPSYEQYF
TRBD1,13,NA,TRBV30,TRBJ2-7,TGTGCCTGGAGTGGGGGACAGTTCTACGAGCAGTACTTC,CAWSGGQFYEQYF
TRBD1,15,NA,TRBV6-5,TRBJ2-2,TGTGCCAGCAAGAGAGACAGGGGGAACACCGGGGAGCTGTTTTTT,CASKRDRGNTGELFF
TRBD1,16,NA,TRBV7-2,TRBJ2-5,TGTGCCAGCAGCTTAGTGTCAGGGGGTAGTGGAAAGACCCAGTACTTC,CASSLVSGGSGKTQYF
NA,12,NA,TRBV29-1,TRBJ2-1,TGCAGCGCTTCGGTGGGGGCCAGTGAGCAGTTCTTC,CSASVGASEQFF
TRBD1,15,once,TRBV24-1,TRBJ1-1,TGTGCCACCAGTGACCTCCCAGGGGGCGGCACTGAAGCTTTCTTT,CATSDLPGGGTEAFF
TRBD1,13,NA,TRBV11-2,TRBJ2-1,TGTGCCAGCAGCTCGTTACAGGGGAGTGAGCAGTTCTTC,CASSSLQGSEQFF
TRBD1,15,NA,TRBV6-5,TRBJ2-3,TGTGCCAGCAGTTATTCCCAGGGGGCTACAGATACGCAGTATTTT,CASSYSQGATDTQYF
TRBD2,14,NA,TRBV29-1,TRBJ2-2,TGCAGCGCCGGGGGAGGGCGGGACACCGGGGAGCTGTTTTTT,CSAGGGRDTGELFF
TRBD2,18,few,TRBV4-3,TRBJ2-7,TGCGCCAGCAGCCAGCTATGGACTAGCGGGAGTGTCGCCTACGAGCAGTACTTC,CASSQLWTSGSVAYEQYF
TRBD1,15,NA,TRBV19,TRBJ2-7,TGTGCCAGTAGTATAGGGCCGGGACAGTTCTACGAGCAGTACTTC,CASSIGPGQFYEQYF
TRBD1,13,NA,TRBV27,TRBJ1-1,TGTGCCAGCAGTCCCGGGACAGGCAGAGGAGCTTTCTTT,CASSPGTGRGAFF
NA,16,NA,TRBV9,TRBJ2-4,TGTGCCAGCAGCGGCGGCCAGGAGGTGGCCAAAAACATTCAGTACTTC,CASSGGQEVAKNIQYF
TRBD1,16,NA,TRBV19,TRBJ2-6,TGTGCCAGCCACGGGACAGCCCCAGAGGGGGCCAACGTCCTGACTTTC,CASHGTAPEGANVLTF
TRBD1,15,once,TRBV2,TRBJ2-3,TGTGCCAGCAGGAGAATGGGACAGGACACAGATACGCAGTATTTT,CASRRMGQDTDTQYF
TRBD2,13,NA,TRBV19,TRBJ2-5,TGTGCCAGTAGAACTAGCGGGCAAGAGACCCAGTACTTC,CASRTSGQETQYF
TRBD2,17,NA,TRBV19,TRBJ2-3,TGTGCCAGTAGTCTGTCTTATAGCGGGAGAGAGGGGGATACGCAGTATTTT,CASSLSYSGREGDTQYF
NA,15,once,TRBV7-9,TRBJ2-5,TGTGCCAGCAGCTTAGTAGGTCCAGGCCAAGAGACCCAGTACTTC,CASSLVGPGQETQYF
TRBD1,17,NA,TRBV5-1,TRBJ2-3,TGCGCCAGCAGGGGATCAACAACACGGACAGGTGGAGATACGCAGTATTTT,CASRGSTTRTGGDTQYF
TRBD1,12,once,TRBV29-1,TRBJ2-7,TGCAGCGTGGCGGACAGGGACTACGAGCAGTACTTC,CSVADRDYEQYF
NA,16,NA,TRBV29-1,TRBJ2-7,TGCAGCGTTCCCCCTTATGTTCTTCCTAGCGACTACGAGCAGTACTTC,CSVPPYVLPSDYEQYF
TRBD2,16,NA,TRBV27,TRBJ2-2,TGTGCCAGCCACTCGTGGGGCGGGAGGCTTGCCGGGGAGCTGTTTTTT,CASHSWGGRLAGELFF
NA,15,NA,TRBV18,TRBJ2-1,TGTGCCAGCTCACCCCCCCGTCCCGGAGACGGGGAGCAGTTCTTC,CASSPPRPGDGEQFF